Below are 22 T cell receptor beta chains sequenced from a single sample in a study of blood T cell repertoires in COVID-19. Assay: immunoSEQ multiplex PCR; the TCRdb copy retains only in-frame clones and omits some. The table shows tens of thousands of clones, with approximately 80% occurring only once. Sequencing used peripheral blood. Source of these receptors: a human donor in a cohort sampled during active COVID-19.

This rearrangement joins TRBV12-3 or TRBV12-4 to TRBJ1-2, with TRBD1 matching 8 bases. The CDR3 extends over 13 amino acids. V shed 6 bases, J shed 7 bases, and the junction held 7 bases outside the gene matches. CDR3 DNA sequence: TGTGCCAGCAGGATGGGACAGGATGGTGGCTACACCTTC. It codes for CASRMGQDGGYTF.

The V call is TRBV6-5, the J call TRBJ1-1; TRBD1 might be the D (5 bases). Trimming took off 6 bases at V and 7 bases at J, with 15 bases between the two ends. This CDR3 spans 13 amino acids. CDR1 and CDR2 from the germline V gene are MNHEY and SVGAGI. The CDR3: CASSGGSVGEAFF. Here the CDR3 DNA reads TGTGCCAGCAGCGGGGGGTCTGTTGGTGAAGCTTTCTTT.

This clone showed up just once. A much larger clone differs from this one at a single base, so this may be a read error. The chain links TRBV11-3 to TRBJ2-2, with D possibly TRBD1 on 5 matching bases. Germline V gene lookup returns CDR1 SGHNT and CDR2 YENEEA. This CDR3 is built from 14 residues. For the CDR3, the DNA is TGTGCCAACAGCTTAGGGGCAGACACCGGGGAGCTGTTTTTT. Translation: CANSLGADTGELFF.

The rearrangement links TRBV18 to TRBJ2-1; 8 nucleotides agree with TRBD1. Germline CDR1 reads KGHSH; CDR2 reads LQKENI. With V trimmed by 4 bases and J by 9 bases, 11 bases remained unmatched. The length of the CDR3 is 15 residues. CDR3 sequence (DNA): TGTGCCAGCTCACGCCCGGGACAGGAAACCTTTGAGCAGTTCTTC. Protein product: CASSRPGQETFEQFF.

J is TRBJ2-7 and V is TRBV7-8, with TRBD2 matching 8 bases. Germline-derived CDR1 and CDR2 are SGHVS and FQNEAQ. The CDR3 is 14 amino acids. V shed 7 bases and J 6 bases; nucleotides not matched to a gene: 11. CDR3 DNA: TGTGCCAGCAACTCGGGGGGGGAGCGCGGCGAGCAGTACTTC. Encoded protein: CASNSGGERGEQYF.

The V and J genes are TRBV7-2 and TRBJ2-7; TRBD2 matches at 10 bases. V lost 5 bases to trimming and J lost 3 bases; unmatched junction nucleotides: 13. The CDR3 has 17 amino acids. Per germline, CDR1 SGHTA and CDR2 FQGNSA. The CDR3 region is CASSPHFPSGSIYEQYF. DNA for the CDR3: TGTGCCAGCAGCCCCCATTTTCCTAGCGGGAGTATCTACGAGCAGTACTTC.

The gene calls are TRBV7-9 and TRBJ2-7, with TRBD2 matching 14 bases. The junction had 10 bases not matched to a gene; V was cut back by 1 base and J by 2 bases. The CDR3 is made up of 19 amino acids. Germline V gives CDR1 SEHNR, CDR2 FQNEAQ (reference sequence). The CDR3 here is CASSLVVGTSGSPTYEQYF. The DNA of the CDR3 is TGTGCCAGCAGCTTAGTAGTGGGGACTAGCGGGAGCCCAACCTACGAGCAGTACTTC.

This clone has more than one count but fewer than ten. This chain joins TRBV19 and TRBJ2-7; 11 nucleotides line up with TRBD2. The CDR3 is 17 residues long. CDR1 is LNHDA, CDR2 SQIVND, per germline (reference sequence). The V gene end was trimmed by 1 base and the J gene end by 1 base; junction bases not matched to a gene: 6. This chain's CDR3 is CASSIAVGTSGSYEQYF. The CDR3 nucleotides are TGTGCCAGTAGTATAGCCGTGGGGACTAGCGGTTCCTACGAGCAGTACTTC.

The chain combines TRBV6-5 with TRBJ1-4; TRBD1 matches at 8 bases. The CDR3 length is 14 residues. Germline CDR1 MNHEY, CDR2 SVGAGI. Trimming removed 10 bases from V and 8 bases from J; junction bases left unmatched: 12. The CDR3 coding sequence is TGTGCCACCGGCCGACAGGGGATGGGAGAAAAACTGTTTTTT. This codes for CATGRQGMGEKLFF.

The chain employs TRBV15 and TRBJ1-1, with D unresolved. In germline, CDR1 is LNHNV, CDR2 YYDKDF (reference sequence). V was shortened by 5 bases and J by 1 base, with 8 bases between the two germline ends. The CDR3 is made up of 13 amino acids. In DNA, the CDR3 is TGTGCCACCAGCTCCATGTCGAACACTGAAGCTTTCTTT. Its translation: CATSSMSNTEAFF.

The rearrangement links TRBV5-6 to TRBJ2-7; D remains ambiguous. V was trimmed by 1 base and J by 4 bases, leaving 12 bases between them. The CDR3 spans 14 residues. The germline gives CDR1 SGHDT, CDR2 YYEEEE. The CDR3 nucleotides read TGTGCCAGCAGCTTGATAGGCATCGGGTACGAGCAGTACTTC. Its translation: CASSLIGIGYEQYF.

The genes are TRBV5-4 and TRBJ2-3, with 9 positions matching TRBD1. The V gene's germline CDR1 is SGHNT and CDR2 YYREEE (reference sequence). This CDR3 is built from 14 residues. Trimming removed 0 bases from V and 6 bases from J; junction bases left unmatched: 2. As DNA, the CDR3 is TGTGCCAGCAGCTTGGCCACAGGGGGCGATACGCAGTATTTT. It codes for CASSLATGGDTQYF.

The V and J genes are TRBV5-5 and TRBJ2-5; tentative D call: TRBD2 (5 bases). The CDR3 is 13 residues long. With 4 bases removed from V and 5 bases from J, the gap between germline ends came to 12 bases. Germline values: CDR1 SGHKS, CDR2 YYEKEE (reference sequence). CDR3 in DNA: TGTGCCAGCAGCCCTCGCCCGGGGGAGACCCAGTACTTC. It specifies CASSPRPGETQYF.

The chain joins TRBV7-8 to TRBJ2-7, with 7 bases aligning to TRBD2. The CDR3 extends over 14 amino acids. The trim removed 6 bases at V and 1 base at J, leaving 6 bases unmatched. Germline V gene data show CDR1 as SGHVS and CDR2 as FQNEAQ. The chain's CDR3 is CASSWGRGSYEQYF. As DNA, the CDR3 is TGTGCCAGCAGTTGGGGGAGGGGATCCTACGAGCAGTACTTC. The variable domain in full, completed from reference TRBV7-8 and TRBJ2-7, reads GAGVSQSPRYKVAKRGQDVALRCDPISGHVSLFWYQQALGQGPEFLTYFQNEAQLDKSGLPSDRFFAERPEGSVSTLKIQRTQQEDSAVYLCASSWGRGSYEQYFGPGTRLTVT.

A single count supports this clone. This chain uses TRBV7-6 with TRBJ2-3; maybe TRBD2 (5 bases). Trimming cost V 5 bases and J 4 bases, with 28 bases left between them. Germline V gene data show CDR1 as SGHVS and CDR2 as FNYEAQ. This CDR3 has 19 amino acids. The DNA of the CDR3 is TGTGCCAGCAGCCAATGGTCGGGCCTCGAACGGGATTTATCAGATACGCAGTATTTT. Its protein product is CASSQWSGLERDLSDTQYF.

V is TRBV13 and J is TRBJ2-1, with D tentatively TRBD1 (6 bases). V was clipped by 5 bases and J by 1 base, with 15 bases between them. Germline V gene data show CDR1 as PRHDT and CDR2 as FYEKMQ (reference sequence). The CDR3 is made up of 16 amino acids. CDR3 nucleotide sequence: TGTGCCAGCAGCCAACCAGGGGTTGTGTCCTACAATGAGCAGTTCTTC. It codes for CASSQPGVVSYNEQFF. Full variable domain (outside the CDR3, taken from reference TRBV13 and TRBJ2-1): AAGVIQSPRHLIKEKRETATLKCYPIPRHDTVYWYQQGPGQDPQFLISFYEKMQSDKGSIPDRFSAQQFSDYHSELNMSSLELGDSALYFCASSQPGVVSYNEQFFGPGTRLTVL.

The genes are TRBV2 and TRBJ1-4; 10 nucleotides match TRBD1. CDR3 size: 17 residues. Germline V lookup: CDR1 SNHLY, CDR2 FYNNEI. Unmatched junction bases numbered 15, after V lost 6 bases and J lost 8 bases. The CDR3 DNA follows: TGTGCCAGCAGCGAAATTCTGACAGGGGGCGTGAGGGAAAAACTGTTTTTT. It yields the protein CASSEILTGGVREKLFF. Full variable domain (remainder filled in from reference TRBV2 and TRBJ1-4): EPEVTQTPSHQVTQMGQEVILRCVPISNHLYFYWYRQILGQKVEFLVSFYNNEISEKSEIFDDQFSVERPDGSNFTLKIRSTKLEDSAMYFCASSEILTGGVREKLFFGSGTQLSVL.

This rearrangement joins TRBV6-5 to TRBJ2-1; 8 nucleotides line up with TRBD2. CDR1 and CDR2 (germline): MNHEY, SVGAGI. Trimming at V came to 5 bases and at J to 1 base, leaving 4 bases not matched to a gene. This CDR3 comprises 15 residues. The CDR3 coding sequence is TGTGCCAGCAGTCCCGGACTAGCTTCCTACAATGAGCAGTTCTTC. Translating it yields CASSPGLASYNEQFF.

The gene calls are TRBV7-2 and TRBJ2-1; 8 bases map to TRBD2. CDR1 and CDR2 from the germline V gene are SGHTA and FQGNSA. CDR3 length: 16 residues. The V and J ends lost 5 bases and 0 bases, in that order; junction bases with no gene match: 6. CDR3 loop: CASSIGLAVSYNEQFF. In nucleotides, the CDR3 is TGTGCCAGCAGCATCGGACTAGCAGTCTCCTACAATGAGCAGTTCTTC.

This clone occurred once. The rearrangement links TRBV28 to TRBJ1-2, with 7 bases identical to TRBD1. The CDR3 sequence is 14 residues long. Germline assignment: CDR1 MDHEN and CDR2 SYDVKM. J was trimmed by 5 bases and V by 4 bases; bases with no gene match: 7. The CDR3 is CASSSVTGHYGYTF. In DNA, the CDR3 is TGTGCCAGCAGTTCTGTGACAGGGCATTATGGCTACACCTTC.

The rearrangement joins TRBV18 to TRBJ2-7, with a tentative D call TRBD2 (6 bases). Germline values: CDR1 KGHSH, CDR2 LQKENI. This CDR3 comprises 15 residues. V was clipped by 0 bases and J by 7 bases, with 16 bases between them. The CDR3 sequence: CASSPPEGMGGEQYF. CDR3 nucleotides: TGTGCCAGCTCACCACCGGAGGGGATGGGTGGGGAGCAGTACTTC.

The V gene is TRBV28, the J gene TRBJ1-6; no firm D call. This CDR3 is 14 amino acids long. Germline V gives CDR1 MDHEN, CDR2 SYDVKM. The ends were cut back, 1 base at V and 7 bases at J, with 8 bases in the middle. CDR3 coding DNA: TGTGCCAGCAGTTTATCACAGAAGAATTCACCCCTCCACTTT. Amino acid sequence: CASSLSQKNSPLHF.